The rows below give T cell receptor beta chains drawn from one sample of a study of control samples from healthy donors and cancer patients. Data came from immunoSEQ multiplex PCR; TCRdb stores just in-frame clones and leaves some out. The data hold under 55,000 clones, with 75% to 85% observed a single time. Specimen: blood. These receptor sequences come from a man in his 70s in good health. Each CDR3 is given with its conserved first and last residue.

cdr3_aa j_call v_call
CASSPPTGQGTGYEQYF TRBJ2-7 TRBV18
CASSIVGDRRYEQFF TRBJ2-1 TRBV19
CASAGRGHEQYF TRBJ2-7 TRBV6-5
CASSSIRVRNEQFF TRBJ2-1 TRBV27
CASSRDPGWQFF TRBJ2-1 TRBV7-2
CASSKQESEQFF TRBJ2-1 TRBV21-1
CASSLGSSYEQYF TRBJ2-7 TRBV5-1
CASSYWDRGHQETQYF TRBJ2-5 TRBV28
CASSNFGELSEQFF TRBJ2-1 TRBV7-2
CSVVWGSGVGELFF TRBJ2-2 TRBV29-1
CASSRGQGGDYEQYF TRBJ2-7 TRBV10-1
CAAGSYSNQPQHF TRBJ1-5 TRBV24-1
CASSRDRTNYGYTF TRBJ1-2 TRBV5-4
CASSLVSLGVQETQYF TRBJ2-5 TRBV5-1
CASSFNDIYEQYF TRBJ2-7 TRBV28
CASSIRDRVYNEQFF TRBJ2-1 TRBV27
CASSQDRGNEQFF TRBJ2-1 TRBV14
CASSLDGTSDYNEQFF TRBJ2-1 TRBV7-6
CASSSTTSGWNLYNEQFF TRBJ2-1 TRBV19
CASSHLGLAGAYNEQFF TRBJ2-1 TRBV6-6
CASSAGVSYNEQFF TRBJ2-1 TRBV10-1
CATSPGLAGFLRGSYNEQFF TRBJ2-1 TRBV24-1
CASSFWGWNEQFF TRBJ2-1 TRBV5-6
CASSSLGGKDTQYF TRBJ2-3 TRBV27
CASSGVDLGGIQYF TRBJ2-4 TRBV2
CAWSPGLAYGYTF TRBJ1-2 TRBV30
CASSITYGTRGAVNTGELFF TRBJ2-2 TRBV7-8
CASTVVGTENIQYF TRBJ2-4 TRBV5-4
CASSEPPWTLQNTGELFF TRBJ2-2 TRBV25-1
CAWRRKDISGNTIYF TRBJ1-3 TRBV30
CASSLRQTGYTF TRBJ1-2 TRBV7-9